What follows describes a single T cell receptor beta chain. Germline-derived CDR1 and CDR2 are MNHEY and SMNVEV (reference sequence). Between the trimmed V and J ends, which lost 1 base and 0 bases, there was a span of 8 bases. This CDR3 is 15 amino acids long. This sample is drawn from a study of blood T cell repertoires in COVID-19. The wider study: Samples of COVID-19 (acute and convalescent) were obtained from the United States, Italy and Spain. The analysed material was cDNA or gDNA that came from T cells, B-cell-depleted T cells, or PBMCs.

Under the authors' procedure: Reference gene primer amplification gave nucleated cell count estimates. The table came from immunoSEQ multiplex PCR; TCRdb's copy has only in-frame clones and leaves some out. V and J calls and clone size follow that table, whereas D and trimming were derived from the DNA. The sample consists of some 68,000 clones, about four fifths of them appearing once. Source material: peripheral blood. The clonotype originates from a man in his 70s with acute or convalescent COVID-19. The J gene is TRBJ2-3, the V gene TRBV27, with a possible D match to TRBD1 (5 bases). CDR3 protein: CASSLYQGSTDTQYF. The CDR3 DNA is TGTGCCAGCAGTTTATACCAGGGTAGCACAGATACGCAGTATTTT.